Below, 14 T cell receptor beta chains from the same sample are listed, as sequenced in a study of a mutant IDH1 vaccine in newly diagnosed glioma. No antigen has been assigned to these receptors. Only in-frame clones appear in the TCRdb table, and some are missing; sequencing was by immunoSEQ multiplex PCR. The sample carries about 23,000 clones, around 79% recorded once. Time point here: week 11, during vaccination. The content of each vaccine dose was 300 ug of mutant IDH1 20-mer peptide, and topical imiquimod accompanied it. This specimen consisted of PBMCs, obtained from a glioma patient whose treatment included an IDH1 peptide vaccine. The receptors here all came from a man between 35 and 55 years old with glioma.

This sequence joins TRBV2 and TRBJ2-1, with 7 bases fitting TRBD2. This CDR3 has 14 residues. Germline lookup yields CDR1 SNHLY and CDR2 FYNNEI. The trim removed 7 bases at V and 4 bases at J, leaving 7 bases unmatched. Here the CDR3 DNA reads TGTGCCAGCAAATGGCTAGCGGATTACAATGAGCAGTTCTTC. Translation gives CASKWLADYNEQFF.

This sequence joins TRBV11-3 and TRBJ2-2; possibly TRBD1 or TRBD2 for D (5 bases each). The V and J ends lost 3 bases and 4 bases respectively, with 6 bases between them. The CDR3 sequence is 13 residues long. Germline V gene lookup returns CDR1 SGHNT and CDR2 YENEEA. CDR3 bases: TGTGCCAGCAGCTTTGGGGGCACCGGGGAGCTGTTTTTT. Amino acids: CASSFGGTGELFF.

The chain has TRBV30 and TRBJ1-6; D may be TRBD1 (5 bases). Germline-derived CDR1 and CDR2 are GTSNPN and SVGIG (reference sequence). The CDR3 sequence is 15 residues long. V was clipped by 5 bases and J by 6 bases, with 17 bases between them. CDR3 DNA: TGTGCCTGGGGTCCGATTCAGGGTGGTAATTCACCCCTCCACTTT. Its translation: CAWGPIQGGNSPLHF.

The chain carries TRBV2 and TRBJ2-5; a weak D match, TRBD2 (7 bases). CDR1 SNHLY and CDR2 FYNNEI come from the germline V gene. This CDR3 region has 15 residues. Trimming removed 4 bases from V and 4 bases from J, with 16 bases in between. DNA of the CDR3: TGTGCCAGCAGTGTACCACAGGGAGGGAGAGAGACCCAGTACTTC. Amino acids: CASSVPQGGRETQYF.

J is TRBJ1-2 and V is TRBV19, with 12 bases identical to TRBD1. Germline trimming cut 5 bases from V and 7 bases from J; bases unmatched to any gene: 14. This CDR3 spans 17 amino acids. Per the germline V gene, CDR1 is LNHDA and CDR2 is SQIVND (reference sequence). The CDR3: CASSPGGTGGAQRGYTF. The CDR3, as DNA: TGTGCCAGTAGTCCCGGAGGGACAGGGGGCGCGCAGCGTGGCTACACCTTC. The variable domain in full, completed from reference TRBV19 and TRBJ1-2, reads DGGITQSPKYLFRKEGQNVTLSCEQNLNHDAMYWYRQDPGQGLRLIYYSQIVNDFQKGDIAEGYSVSREKKESFPLTVTSAQKNPTAFYLCASSPGGTGGAQRGYTFGSGTRLTVV.

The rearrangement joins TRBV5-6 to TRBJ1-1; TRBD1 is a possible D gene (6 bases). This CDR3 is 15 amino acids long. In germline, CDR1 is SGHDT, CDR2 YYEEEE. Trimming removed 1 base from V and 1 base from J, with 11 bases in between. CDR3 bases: TGTGCCAGCAGCTTGCCGACAGGAGGGAACACTGAAGCTTTCTTT. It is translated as CASSLPTGGNTEAFF.

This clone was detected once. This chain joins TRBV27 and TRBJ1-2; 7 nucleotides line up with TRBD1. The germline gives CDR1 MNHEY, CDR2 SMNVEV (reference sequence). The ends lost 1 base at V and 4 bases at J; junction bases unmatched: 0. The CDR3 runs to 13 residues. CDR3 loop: CASSLYRGYGYTF. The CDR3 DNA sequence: TGTGCCAGCAGTTTATACAGGGGCTATGGCTACACCTTC.

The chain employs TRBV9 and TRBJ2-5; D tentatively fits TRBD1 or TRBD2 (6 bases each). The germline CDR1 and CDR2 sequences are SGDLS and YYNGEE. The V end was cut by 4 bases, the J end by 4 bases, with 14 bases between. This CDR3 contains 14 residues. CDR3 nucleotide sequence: TGTGCCAGCAGCCCCGGAGGGGGAAGAGAGACCCAGTACTTC. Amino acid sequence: CASSPGGGRETQYF.

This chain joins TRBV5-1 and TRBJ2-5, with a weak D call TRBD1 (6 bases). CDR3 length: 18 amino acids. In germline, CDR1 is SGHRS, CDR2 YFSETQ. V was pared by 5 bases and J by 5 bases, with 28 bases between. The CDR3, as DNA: TGCGCCAGCAGGACCGGTAGGGGGAGTCCAACGTTAATGGAGACCCAGTACTTC. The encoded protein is CASRTGRGSPTLMETQYF.

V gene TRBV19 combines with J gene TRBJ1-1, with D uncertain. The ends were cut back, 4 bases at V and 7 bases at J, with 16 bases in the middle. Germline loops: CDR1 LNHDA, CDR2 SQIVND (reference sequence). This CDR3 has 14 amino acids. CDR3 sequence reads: CASSTLDGSFEAFF. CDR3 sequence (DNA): TGTGCCAGTAGTACCTTGGACGGGAGCTTTGAAGCTTTCTTT. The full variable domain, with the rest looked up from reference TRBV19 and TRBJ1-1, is DGGITQSPKYLFRKEGQNVTLSCEQNLNHDAMYWYRQDPGQGLRLIYYSQIVNDFQKGDIAEGYSVSREKKESFPLTVTSAQKNPTAFYLCASSTLDGSFEAFFGQGTRLTVV.

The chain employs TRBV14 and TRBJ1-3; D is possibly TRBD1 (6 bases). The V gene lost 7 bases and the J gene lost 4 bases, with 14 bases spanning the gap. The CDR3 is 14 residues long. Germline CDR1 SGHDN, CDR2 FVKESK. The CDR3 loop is CASNVGGTGNTIYF. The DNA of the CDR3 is TGTGCCAGCAATGTCGGGGGGACAGGAAACACCATATATTTT.

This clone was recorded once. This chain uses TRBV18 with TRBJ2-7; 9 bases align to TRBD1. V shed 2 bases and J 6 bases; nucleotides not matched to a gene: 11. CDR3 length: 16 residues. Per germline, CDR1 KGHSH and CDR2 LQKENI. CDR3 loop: CASSPDLDRGSGEQYF. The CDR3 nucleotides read TGTGCCAGCTCACCAGATCTAGACAGGGGGTCGGGCGAGCAGTACTTC.

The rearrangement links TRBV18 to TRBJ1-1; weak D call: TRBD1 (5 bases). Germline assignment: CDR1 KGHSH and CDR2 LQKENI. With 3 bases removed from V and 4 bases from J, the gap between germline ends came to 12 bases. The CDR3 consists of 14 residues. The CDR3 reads CASSPVLRGTEAFF. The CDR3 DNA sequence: TGTGCCAGCTCACCGGTATTGAGGGGCACTGAAGCTTTCTTT.

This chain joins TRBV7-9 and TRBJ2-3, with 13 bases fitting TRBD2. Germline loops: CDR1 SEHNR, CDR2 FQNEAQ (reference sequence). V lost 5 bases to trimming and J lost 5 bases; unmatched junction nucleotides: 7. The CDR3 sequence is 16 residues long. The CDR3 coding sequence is TGTGCCAGCAGCCCGGGACTAGCGGGGCCCCAAGATACGCAGTATTTT. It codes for CASSPGLAGPQDTQYF.